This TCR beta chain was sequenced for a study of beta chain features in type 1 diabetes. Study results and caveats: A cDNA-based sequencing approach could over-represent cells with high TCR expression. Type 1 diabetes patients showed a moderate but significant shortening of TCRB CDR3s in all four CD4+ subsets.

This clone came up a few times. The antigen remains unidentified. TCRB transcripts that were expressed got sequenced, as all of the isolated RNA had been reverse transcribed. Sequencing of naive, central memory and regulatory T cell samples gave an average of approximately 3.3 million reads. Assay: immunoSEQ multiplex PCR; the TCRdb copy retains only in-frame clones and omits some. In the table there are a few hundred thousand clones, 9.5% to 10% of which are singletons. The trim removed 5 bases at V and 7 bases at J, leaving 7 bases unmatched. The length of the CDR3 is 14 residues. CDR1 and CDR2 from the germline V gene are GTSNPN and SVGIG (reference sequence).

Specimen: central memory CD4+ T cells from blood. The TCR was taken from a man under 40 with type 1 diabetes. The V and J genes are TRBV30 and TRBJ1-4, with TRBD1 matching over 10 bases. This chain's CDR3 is CAWAGGQGSEKLFF. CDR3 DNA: TGTGCCTGGGCCGGGGGACAGGGGAGTGAAAAACTGTTTTTT. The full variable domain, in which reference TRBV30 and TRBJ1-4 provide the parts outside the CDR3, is SQTIHQWPATLVQPVGSPLSLECTVEGTSNPNLYWYRQAAGRGLQLLFYSVGIGQISSEVPQNLSASRPQDRQFILSSKKLLLSDSGFYLCAWAGGQGSEKLFFGSGTQLSVL.